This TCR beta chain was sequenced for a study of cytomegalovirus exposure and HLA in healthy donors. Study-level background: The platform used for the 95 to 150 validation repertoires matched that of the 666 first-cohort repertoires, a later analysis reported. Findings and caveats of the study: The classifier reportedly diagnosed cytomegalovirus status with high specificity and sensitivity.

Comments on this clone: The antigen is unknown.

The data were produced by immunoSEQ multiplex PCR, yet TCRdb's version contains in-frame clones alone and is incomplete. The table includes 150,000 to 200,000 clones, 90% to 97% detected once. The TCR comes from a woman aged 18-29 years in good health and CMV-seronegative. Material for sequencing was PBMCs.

As DNA, the CDR3 is TGCAGCGTCATTCAGGGAGGCGAGCAGTACTTC. Protein sequence: CSVIQGGEQYF. This chain connects TRBV29-1 to TRBJ2-7; a possible D gene is TRBD2 (6 bases). Trimming removed 6 bases from V and 6 bases from J, with 12 bases in between. Germline loops: CDR1 SQVTM, CDR2 ANQGSEA. The CDR3 has 11 amino acids.